This entry features one TCR beta chain sequence. No antigen is known for it. Researchers ran the PCR with 60 Vbeta and 13 Jbeta primers. Sequencing used immunoSEQ multiplex PCR; TCRdb keeps in-frame clones, though not all of them. The data contain roughly 99,000 clones, more than 65% of them singletons. This sample is part of a study of cytomegalovirus exposure and HLA in healthy donors. Trimming stripped 0 bases from V and 0 bases from J, with 9 bases between. The CDR3 covers 15 residues. Germline assignment: CDR1 GTSNPN and CDR2 SVGIG (reference sequence). This cohort consisted of healthy bone marrow donors. At sampling all donors were nominally healthy, likely with unrecorded immune exposures. Whole-study results and caveats: Reports showed the classifier diagnosing cytomegalovirus status with high specificity and sensitivity. The authors judged a highly shared variant cluster likely a sequencing artifact.

V usage is TRBV30 and J usage is TRBJ1-5; D is perhaps TRBD1 (6 bases). This sequence was found in a man younger than 40 in good health and CMV-seronegative. The sequenced sample was PBMCs. The CDR3 is CAWSVTGYSNQPQHF. The CDR3 DNA sequence: TGTGCCTGGAGTGTAACAGGGTATAGCAATCAGCCCCAGCATTTT.